The rows below give T cell receptor beta chains drawn from one sample of a study of Ad26.COV2.S vaccination and SARS-CoV-2 variants. The repertoire was sequenced with immunoSEQ multiplex PCR; TCRdb's copy has only in-frame clones and lacks some. This sample has about 430,000 clones, with over 75% found just once. Sequencing used peripheral blood, obtained in a trial of Ad26.COV2.S vaccine versus placebo. Receptor source: a person aged 18-60 years who received the Ad26.COV2.S COVID-19 vaccine or a placebo. Each CDR3 is given with its conserved first and last residue. D genes are given only for firm matches. Part of the rows lack a size; the others show once, few, many or a class for expanded clones.

CDR3	D	size	V
CASRGSREAFTGELFF	-	-	TRBV28
CASSLSSGSYNEQFF	-	-	TRBV7-8
CASSPFSGPSYNEQFF	TRBD2	-	TRBV11-2
CASGLVVRSGVRDRGQETQYF	TRBD1	-	TRBV12-5
CASSLQLNQPQHF	-	-	TRBV28
CATHRVGGEAFF	-	few	TRBV12-3/TRBV12-4
CASSLTAGSSYEQYF	-	few	TRBV27
CASSLVAGSYNEQFF	-	-	TRBV5-1
CASSIAGPENEQYF	TRBD2	-	TRBV6-5
CASSEGASGSHEQYF	TRBD2	-	TRBV10-1
CASSHDRNTGELFF	-	-	TRBV3-1/TRBV3-2
CASSRSGFAEGYEQYF	-	-	TRBV5-8
CASSLPDQPQHF	-	-	TRBV12-3/TRBV12-4
CASSQPTGDTDTQYF	TRBD1	-	TRBV4-1
CASSISVNTEAFF	-	once	TRBV19
CASSLTSGSSYEQYF	TRBD2	-	TRBV7-2
CASSQDFRGHSNEQFF	TRBD1	-	TRBV4-3
CASSYGTFRSAETQYF	-	-	TRBV6-6
CASSVAGGLLPETQYF	-	-	TRBV9
CASSQATSSYNEQFF	-	-	TRBV4-1
CATHQRGRGNQPQHF	-	-	TRBV19
CASSLRGTDYEQYF	TRBD1	-	TRBV27
CASSQRQGGEKLFF	TRBD1	-	TRBV3-1/TRBV3-2
CASSPGTGNEKLFF	TRBD1	-	TRBV19
CASRGSGSIIHEQFF	-	-	TRBV6-5
CASSPRQGPNTEAFF	TRBD1	-	TRBV5-4
CASSQEFGLATYEQYF	TRBD2	once	TRBV4-3
CAISAPALETQYF	-	-	TRBV10-3
CASRRGGTGGEKLFF	TRBD1	-	TRBV19
CASATGTSGNNEQFF	TRBD2	-	TRBV19
CASSLESGLDREGLQETQYF	-	-	TRBV11-3
CATSRDRGRNEQFF	-	-	TRBV15
CASSRTSLGTGELFF	TRBD2	-	TRBV7-2
CASSQQGWETQYF	-	-	TRBV3-1/TRBV3-2
CASSRGVMTSGMPAGELFF	TRBD2	-	TRBV5-5
CASRETDEQYF	-	-	TRBV27
CASSIKKGATYNEQFF	-	-	TRBV19